The rows below give T cell receptor beta chains drawn from one sample of a study of blood T cell repertoires in COVID-19. The assay was immunoSEQ multiplex PCR, and TCRdb's table has in-frame clones only and misses some. The data show 190,000 or so clones, with about 90% seen just once and more than 2% held by the top ten. The specimen was PBMCs or T cells enriched from blood (not recorded which). The receptors were sampled from a woman aged 25 to 39 who had recovered from COVID-19. The CDR3 runs from the conserved cysteine through the conserved F or W. Fields, in order: V gene, clone size, J gene, D gene, CDR3 protein, CDR3 DNA. The D gene is left open where the match is weak. Size tells how often a clone was seen (once, few, many) or the class of an expanded clone, and some rows leave it out.

TRBV3-1/TRBV3-2	.	TRBJ2-1	.	CASSQGLSNEQFF	TGTGCCAGCAGCCAAGGACTTAGCAATGAGCAGTTCTTC
TRBV27	.	TRBJ2-7	.	CASSLTLNYEQYF	TGTGCCAGCAGTTTAACCCTAAACTACGAGCAGTACTTC
TRBV5-1	once	TRBJ1-1	TRBD1	CASGTESMNTEAFF	TGCGCCAGTGGGACAGAGAGCATGAACACTGAAGCTTTCTTT
TRBV27	.	TRBJ1-6	.	CASRRSDNSPLHF	TGTGCCAGCAGGCGGTCTGACAATTCACCCCTCCACTTT
TRBV9	.	TRBJ2-7	.	CASGLGDEQYF	TGTGCCAGCGGTTTAGGGGACGAGCAGTACTTC
TRBV30	.	TRBJ2-5	TRBD2	CAWRSGLEGQETQYF	TGTGCCTGGAGGTCGGGACTAGAGGGGCAAGAGACCCAGTACTTC
TRBV5-1	.	TRBJ1-4	.	CASSPGGGSREKLFF	TGCGCCAGCAGCCCAGGAGGCGGGTCTCGGGAAAAACTGTTTTTT
TRBV11-2	.	TRBJ1-3	TRBD1	CASSSRQGRSGNTIYF	TGTGCCAGCAGCAGTCGACAGGGGAGGTCTGGAAACACCATATATTTT
TRBV5-1	.	TRBJ2-6	TRBD1	CASIGTGFSGANVLTF	TGCGCCAGCATAGGGACAGGCTTCTCTGGGGCCAACGTCCTGACTTTC
TRBV7-2	.	TRBJ1-2	.	CASSLVRVLHLYGYTF	TGTGCCAGCAGCTTAGTCAGGGTTCTCCACCTCTATGGCTACACCTTC
TRBV19	.	TRBJ2-3	TRBD2	CASSRGRPTDTQYF	TGTGCCAGTAGTCGCGGGAGGCCCACAGATACGCAGTATTTT
TRBV15	.	TRBJ2-3	.	CATSRESGRGGTDTQYF	TGTGCCACCAGCAGAGAGTCTGGGAGGGGGGGCACAGATACGCAGTATTTT
TRBV24-1	.	TRBJ2-1	TRBD2	CATSEPTSGRSYNEQFF	TGTGCCACCAGTGAACCGACTAGCGGGAGATCCTACAATGAGCAGTTCTTC
TRBV7-6	.	TRBJ2-1	TRBD2	CASSLGLAGDGNEQFF	TGTGCCAGCAGCTTAGGGCTAGCGGGAGATGGCAATGAGCAGTTCTTC
TRBV5-5	.	TRBJ2-7	TRBD2	CASSWGGGTASYEQYF	TGTGCCAGCAGCTGGGGCGGGGGAACCGCGTCCTACGAGCAGTACTTC
TRBV7-9	.	TRBJ2-7	TRBD1	CASSLAEGQGYEQYF	TGTGCCAGCAGCTTAGCGGAGGGACAGGGTTACGAGCAGTACTTC
TRBV7-2	.	TRBJ2-3	.	CASSYAGPGEDTQYF	TGTGCCAGCAGCTACGCCGGCCCCGGGGAGGATACGCAGTATTTT
TRBV30	many	TRBJ2-3	.	CAWSTRAPPDTQYF	TGTGCCTGGAGTACCAGAGCGCCCCCAGATACGCAGTATTTT
TRBV19	.	TRBJ2-3	.	CASSIPGVGSTDTQYF	TGTGCCAGTAGTATTCCCGGGGTCGGGTCCACAGATACGCAGTATTTT
TRBV6-5	.	TRBJ1-2	.	CASSYAETNGYTF	TGTGCCAGCAGTTACGCCGAGACAAACGGCTACACCTTC
TRBV9	.	TRBJ2-3	TRBD2	CASTLGRGGTDTQYF	TGTGCCAGCACCCTCGGGAGGGGGGGGACAGATACGCAGTATTTT
TRBV6-5	few	TRBJ1-2	TRBD1	CASTRTGSNYGYTF	TGTGCCAGCACCCGGACAGGGTCTAACTATGGCTACACCTTC
TRBV16	.	TRBJ1-1	TRBD1	CASRRTGGPEAFF	TGTGCCAGCAGACGCACAGGGGGACCTGAAGCTTTCTTT
TRBV19	.	TRBJ2-1	.	CASSIVPRNHEQFF	TGTGCCAGTAGTATAGTCCCCAGGAACCACGAGCAGTTCTTC
TRBV14	.	TRBJ1-6	TRBD1	CASSQAAGTGFYNSPLHF	TGTGCCAGCAGCCAAGCAGCCGGGACAGGGTTCTATAATTCACCCCTCCACTTT
TRBV4-2	.	TRBJ1-2	.	CASSPRQGYYGYTF	TGTGCCAGCAGCCCTAGGCAGGGGTACTATGGCTACACCTTC
TRBV4-3	.	TRBJ1-2	.	CASSQGPRGDYGYTF	TGCGCCAGCAGCCAAGGACCGCGGGGGGACTATGGCTACACCTTC
TRBV24-1	.	TRBJ2-2	.	CATSDLQVFRDGNTGELFF	TGTGCCACCAGTGATTTGCAGGTCTTCAGGGATGGGAACACCGGGGAGCTGTTTTTT
TRBV27	.	TRBJ2-5	TRBD1	CASSLNRGQTQYF	TGTGCCAGCAGTTTGAACAGGGGGCAGACCCAGTACTTC
TRBV7-2	.	TRBJ1-2	TRBD1	CASSLTGGISGYTF	TGTGCCAGCAGCCTAACAGGGGGCATCTCTGGCTACACCTTC
TRBV6-5	.	TRBJ1-4	TRBD1	CASRADRENEKLFF	TGTGCCAGCAGGGCGGACAGGGAGAATGAAAAACTGTTTTTT
TRBV19	.	TRBJ1-3	.	CASTPRGGTGNTIYF	TGTGCCAGTACCCCCCGGGGGGGCACTGGAAACACCATATATTTT
TRBV6-5	.	TRBJ1-4	.	CASSYSKGANEKLFF	TGTGCCAGCAGTTACTCGAAGGGGGCTAATGAAAAACTGTTTTTT
TRBV9	.	TRBJ2-1	TRBD1	CASSARRTGGMNEQFF	TGTGCCAGCAGCGCCCGCAGGACAGGGGGCATGAATGAGCAGTTCTTC
TRBV5-5	.	TRBJ1-1	.	CASSSGQYTEAFF	TGTGCCAGCAGCTCCGGACAGTACACTGAAGCTTTCTTT
TRBV6-2/TRBV6-3	.	TRBJ2-1	TRBD2	CASSATPAGGPREQFF	TGTGCCAGCAGCGCCACCCCAGCGGGAGGGCCTCGTGAGCAGTTCTTC